One sample yielded the 32 T cell receptor beta chains listed below, sequenced in a study of molecular identifiers for immune sequencing clone quantification. TCRdb independently ran MiXCR on the PCR reads; one entry per CDR3 protein. The table has around 9,000 distinct CDR3 sequences, approximately 19% seen once. Specimen: naive CD8+ T cells from blood, with Jurkat cell RNA spiked in. Regarding subset: FACS-sorted CD8+CD4-CCR7+CD45RA+ naive T cells. The receptors were gathered from a human donor in good health. Some libraries in this study had Jurkat cell RNA spiked in.

Concerning this clonotype: An end of the junction differs from the germline gene, which may be a read error. This chain joins TRBV19 and TRBJ1-4; D may be TRBD1 (6 bases). Germline V gene lookup returns CDR1 LNHDA and CDR2 SQIVND (reference sequence). CDR3 length equals 16 residues. CDR3 in amino acids: CASSTNTGGLDEKLVF. In DNA, the CDR3 is TGTGCCAGTAGTACCAACACCGGGGGCCTGGATGAAAAACTGGTTTTT. Based on the CDR3 plus reference TRBV19 and TRBJ1-4, the full variable domain is DGGITQSPKYLFRKEGQNVTLSCEQNLNHDAMYWYRQDPGQGLRLIYYSQIVNDFQKGDIAEGYSVSREKKESFPLTVTSAQKNPTAFYLCASSTNTGGLDEKLVFGSGTQLSVL.

This clonotype was observed once. The V call is TRBV4-1, the J call TRBJ1-1; D might be TRBD1 (5 bases). The ends were cut back, 4 bases at V and 7 bases at J, with 13 bases in the middle. CDR1 is MGHRA, CDR2 YSYEKL, per germline. The CDR3 loop spans 13 amino acids. This CDR3 is CASSLGTWIEAFF. CDR3 nucleotide sequence: TGCGCCAGCAGCCTTGGGACGTGGATTGAAGCTTTCTTT.

This clonotype is classed as medium-sized (0.01 to 0.1%). The gene calls are TRBV19 and TRBJ2-3; D is tentatively TRBD1 or TRBD2 (6 bases each). The CDR3 consists of 15 residues. Trimming took off 1 base at V and 4 bases at J, with 12 bases between the two ends. The germline gives CDR1 LNHDA, CDR2 SQIVND (reference sequence). In nucleotides, the CDR3 is TGTGCCAGTAGTATAGGTTCAGGGGAGGCAGATACGCAGTATTTT. This gives the protein CASSIGSGEADTQYF. The complete variable domain, with remaining parts taken from reference TRBV19 and TRBJ2-3, reads DGGITQSPKYLFRKEGQNVTLSCEQNLNHDAMYWYRQDPGQGLRLIYYSQIVNDFQKGDIAEGYSVSREKKESFPLTVTSAQKNPTAFYLCASSIGSGEADTQYFGPGTRLTVL.

This clonotype is medium-sized (0.01 to 0.1%). The rearrangement joins TRBV3-1 to TRBJ2-7; D ambiguous. Germline lookup yields CDR1 LGHDT and CDR2 YNNKEL (reference sequence). CDR3 length: 14 amino acids. V was trimmed by 0 bases and J by 7 bases, leaving 13 bases between them. Here the CDR3 reads CASSQDPQMGEQYF. In DNA, the CDR3 is TGTGCCAGCAGCCAAGATCCCCAGATGGGGGAGCAGTACTTC.

This clonotype was observed at least ten times. The chain joins TRBV2 to TRBJ2-7; 10 bases match TRBD1. The CDR3 runs 14 residues. V shed 1 base and J 4 bases; nucleotides not matched to a gene: 1. CDR1 and CDR2 from the germline V gene are SNHLY and FYNNEI. In DNA form, the CDR3 reads TGTGCCAGCAGTGAAGGACAGGGGGCATACGAGCAGTACTTC. It translates to CASSEGQGAYEQYF.

There are many counts of this clonotype. The genes are TRBV6-2 or TRBV6-3 and TRBJ1-5; no clear D. The germline V gene encodes CDR1 MNHEY and CDR2 SVGEGT. Trimming took 6 bases from V and 2 from J, leaving 8 bases between them. The CDR3 totals 13 residues. CDR3 nucleotide sequence: TGTGCCAGCAGGACCCCAGGCAATCAGCCCCAGCATTTT. The encoded protein is CASRTPGNQPQHF.

This sequence joins TRBV6-5 and TRBJ2-1; D could derive from TRBD1 or TRBD2 (5 bases each). V shed 2 bases and J shed 10 bases, with 12 bases lying between them. This CDR3 is built from 13 residues. Germline CDR1 MNHEY, CDR2 SVGAGI. This CDR3 is CASSYGGTVEQFF. The CDR3, as DNA: TGTGCCAGCAGTTACGGGGGAACGGTGGAGCAGTTCTTC.

This clonotype is medium-sized (0.01 to 0.1%) in the sample. The V call is TRBV28, the J call TRBJ2-7, with 10 bases fitting TRBD1. This CDR3 is 16 amino acids long. Germline V gives CDR1 MDHEN, CDR2 SYDVKM. Trimming at V came to 4 bases and at J to 4 bases, leaving 10 bases not matched to a gene. The CDR3 here is CASSSIRQGARYEQYF. DNA of the CDR3: TGTGCCAGCAGTTCTATAAGACAGGGGGCACGGTACGAGCAGTACTTC.

This clonotype was seen repeatedly, ten times or more. The V and J genes are TRBV12-3 or TRBV12-4 and TRBJ2-5; D is unclear. The CDR3 has 12 residues. V dropped 3 bases and J dropped 3 bases, with 5 bases sitting between them. DNA of the CDR3: TGTGCCAGCAGTTTGGAAGAAGAGACCCAGTACTTC. Residues: CASSLEEETQYF.

This clonotype has a count of ten or more. V and J are TRBV7-8 and TRBJ2-7; D gene ambiguous. This CDR3 comprises 17 residues. Germline loops: CDR1 SGHVS, CDR2 FQNEAQ. V lost 1 base to trimming and J lost 0 bases, with 16 bases between them. Written as DNA, the CDR3 is TGTGCCAGCAGCTTAGGTGTAGGGCCTTTAAGCTCCTACGAGCAGTACTTC. This translates into CASSLGVGPLSSYEQYF.

This clonotype rates as medium-sized. The chain is built from TRBV7-9 and TRBJ1-1; D is unresolved. CDR3 size: 11 residues. The V and J ends lost 7 bases and 6 bases respectively, with 9 bases between them. Germline V gene sequence: CDR1 SEHNR, CDR2 FQNEAQ (reference sequence). The CDR3: CASNLGAEAFF. CDR3 DNA sequence: TGTGCCAGCAATCTTGGGGCTGAAGCTTTCTTT.

The sample holds one count of this clonotype. Relative to the germline gene, one junction end is altered; a read error may explain this. The rearrangement links TRBV29-1 to TRBJ2-1; a weak D match, TRBD1 (5 bases). The CDR3 sequence is 12 residues long. Germline V lookup: CDR1 SQVTM, CDR2 ANQGSEA. CDR3: CSVVWGYDEQFF. CDR3 bases: TGCAGCGTTGTGTGGGGCTACGATGAGCAGTTCTTC.

This clonotype was seen ten or more times. This chain uses TRBV28 with TRBJ2-1; 7 bases map to TRBD1. Germline V gene lookup returns CDR1 MDHEN and CDR2 SYDVKM. V shed 4 bases, J shed 6 bases, and the junction held 12 bases outside the gene matches. The CDR3 covers 16 residues. Written as DNA, the CDR3 is TGTGCCAGCAGTTCGCCCCGGGACAGCAAGGCCAATGAGCAGTTCTTC. Protein sequence: CASSSPRDSKANEQFF.

Regarding this clonotype: A much larger clonotype is one base distant, so this may be a read error. This chain links TRBV14 with TRBJ2-7; TRBD1 or TRBD2 may be the D gene (6 bases each). CDR1 and CDR2 (germline): SGHDN, FVKESK. The CDR3 runs 15 residues. Trimming stripped 1 base from V and 4 bases from J, with 14 bases between. The CDR3 protein is CASSQVLGGGYEQYF. CDR3 bases: TGTGCCAGCAGCCAAGTCCTGGGGGGCGGTTACGAGCAGTACTTC.

There are many counts of this clonotype. V and J are TRBV12-3 or TRBV12-4 and TRBJ2-5; tentatively, D is TRBD1 or TRBD2 (5 bases each). The CDR3 has 14 amino acids. Between the trimmed V and J ends, which lost 3 bases and 4 bases, there was a span of 12 bases. Here the CDR3 reads CASSLSGAGETQYF. DNA for the CDR3: TGTGCCAGCAGTTTGTCTGGGGCGGGAGAGACCCAGTACTTC.

This clonotype showed up many times. The chain has TRBV30 and TRBJ2-1, with TRBD2 matching over 8 bases. This CDR3 region has 15 residues. The germline gives CDR1 GTSNPN, CDR2 SVGIG (reference sequence). V lost 1 base to trimming and J lost 7 bases; unmatched junction nucleotides: 9. CDR3 DNA: TGTGCCTGGAGTGCTTGGCCGGGGGGGCTGAATGAGCAGTTCTTC. It is translated as CAWSAWPGGLNEQFF.

This clonotype has ten or more counts. This rearrangement joins TRBV4-3 to TRBJ1-2; tentatively, D is TRBD1 (6 bases). Germline V gene sequence: CDR1 LGHNA, CDR2 YSLEER. CDR3 size: 14 residues. V was pared by 0 bases and J by 3 bases, with 8 bases between. The CDR3 loop reads CASSQDAGDYGYTF. Here the CDR3 DNA reads TGCGCCAGCAGCCAAGATGCAGGGGACTATGGCTACACCTTC.

Relative to its sample, this clonotype is medium-sized. The DNA of the CDR3 is TGTGCCAGCAGTTACTTAGCGGGAGGGCCAGATACGCAGTATTTT. As protein: CASSYLAGGPDTQYF. V usage is TRBV28 and J usage is TRBJ2-3; 11 bases are shared with TRBD2. The CDR3 extends over 15 amino acids. V lost 4 bases and J lost 4; bases outside the gene matches: 4. CDR1 and CDR2 from the germline V gene are MDHEN and SYDVKM.

As concerns this clonotype: One end of the junction varies from germline; a read error may be responsible. J is TRBJ1-1 and V is TRBV27; D gene ambiguous. This CDR3 region has 13 residues. Germline CDR1 and CDR2: MNHEY and SMNVEV (reference sequence). CDR3 nucleotide sequence: TGTGCCAGCCGTAAGTTGATGAACACTGAGGCTTTCTTT. Translation gives CASRKLMNTEAFF.

As for this clonotype: Given a much more abundant clone one base away, this may be a read error. The chain couples TRBV7-2 to TRBJ2-4, with 10 positions matching TRBD2. Germline CDR1 and CDR2: SGHTA and FQGNSA. V trimming: 6 bases; J trimming: 9 bases; junction bases outside the gene matches: 8. This CDR3 has 14 residues. The chain's CDR3 is CASRSTSGEIIQYF. The CDR3 nucleotides are TGTGCCAGCAGATCTACTAGCGGGGAAATCATTCAGTACTTC.

This clonotype was found many times. The chain uses TRBV11-2 and TRBJ1-2; no definite D call. The CDR3 has 16 amino acids. The V gene lost 1 base and the J gene lost 6 bases, with 18 bases spanning the gap. The germline gives CDR1 SGHAT, CDR2 FQNNGV. The CDR3 loop is CASSLAPLGSVDGYTF. The CDR3 coding sequence is TGTGCCAGCAGCTTAGCCCCCCTTGGGTCGGTTGATGGCTACACCTTC.

By proportion, this clonotype is medium-sized. This chain connects TRBV28 to TRBJ2-1; D unclear. Germline V CDR1 and CDR2: MDHEN, SYDVKM. V lost 3 bases and J lost 9, with 15 bases in between. This CDR3 comprises 14 residues. The chain's CDR3 is CASSFSRRAGEQFF. Written as DNA, the CDR3 is TGTGCCAGCAGTTTCTCCCGTAGGGCCGGTGAGCAGTTCTTC.

This clonotype is medium-sized within its sample. The V gene is TRBV29-1, the J gene TRBJ2-5; tentatively, D is TRBD2 (6 bases). Germline V gene data show CDR1 as SQVTM and CDR2 as ANQGSEA. The CDR3 consists of 11 residues. Trimming pared 7 bases from V and 5 bases from J, leaving 11 bases between. The CDR3 bases are TGCAGCGCCCGAGGAGGGGAGACCCAGTACTTC. Protein sequence: CSARGGETQYF.

This clonotype was found many times. This chain uses TRBV3-1 with TRBJ2-7; TRBD1 or TRBD2 may be the D gene (5 bases each). The CDR3 totals 14 residues. Trimming removed 6 bases at V and 7 bases at J, with 19 bases between. Looked up from germline, CDR1 is LGHDT and CDR2 is YNNKEL (reference sequence). This chain's CDR3 is CASSRGRGLREQYF. The CDR3 DNA reads as TGTGCCAGCAGTCGGGGACGAGGGTTGAGGGAGCAGTACTTC.

The V call is TRBV4-1, the J call TRBJ2-5, with D unresolved. Germline V gene data show CDR1 as MGHRA and CDR2 as YSYEKL. Trimming stripped 1 base from V and 3 bases from J, with 15 bases between. There are 16 residues in the CDR3. The CDR3 DNA reads TGCGCCAGCAGCCAAGCATACGCGAGCGCGGAAGAGACCCAGTACTTC. Protein sequence: CASSQAYASAEETQYF.

The chain joins TRBV29-1 to TRBJ2-3; D is possibly TRBD1 or TRBD2 (7 bases each). The ends were cut back, 3 bases at V and 0 bases at J, with 10 bases in the middle. The CDR3 extends over 14 amino acids. The germline CDR1 and CDR2 sequences are SQVTM and ANQGSEA. DNA for the CDR3: TGCAGCGTTGAGGGAGGGGGCAGCACAGATACGCAGTATTTT. The encoded protein is CSVEGGGSTDTQYF.

Regarding this clonotype: One base away lies a much larger clone, so this may be a sequencing read error. The chain employs TRBV5-1 and TRBJ1-1; D possibly corresponds to TRBD1 (5 bases). This CDR3 contains 14 residues. The germline gives CDR1 SGHRS, CDR2 YFSETQ. Trimming stripped 5 bases from V and 3 bases from J, with 14 bases between. The CDR3 sequence is CASSGATGHTEAFF. CDR3 sequence (DNA): TGCGCCAGCAGTGGGGCCACGGGGCACACTGAAGCTTTCTTT.

This chain uses TRBV7-2 with TRBJ2-5, with D perhaps TRBD1 (6 bases). Germline CDR1 SGHTA, CDR2 FQGNSA. V dropped 2 bases and J dropped 2 bases, with 9 bases sitting between them. This CDR3 comprises 14 residues. The CDR3 nucleotides read TGTGCCAGCAGCTTACAGGGGTCTCAAGAGACCCAGTACTTC. This codes for CASSLQGSQETQYF.

J is TRBJ2-1 and V is TRBV7-2, with 8 bases that match TRBD2. The germline V gene has CDR1 SGHTA and CDR2 FQGNSA. V lost 4 bases to trimming and J lost 3 bases; unmatched junction nucleotides: 5. There are 15 residues in the CDR3. CDR3 sequence reads: CASSSLSGGYNEQFF. In nucleotides, the CDR3 is TGTGCCAGCAGCTCCCTGAGCGGGGGCTACAATGAGCAGTTCTTC.

Worth noting for this clonotype: The junction does not match germline at one end; this may be a read error. The chain has TRBV29-1 and TRBJ1-1; possibly TRBD1 for D (6 bases). CDR3 length equals 14 residues. Germline loops: CDR1 SQVTM, CDR2 ANQGSEA. The CDR3, as DNA: TGCAGCGTTGCCGGGACAACCGTCGACACTGAGGCTTTCTTT. Translated, it gives CSVAGTTVDTEAFF.

This clonotype qualifies as medium-sized (0.01 to 0.1%). This chain uses TRBV7-9 with TRBJ2-7; 8 nucleotides match TRBD1. J was trimmed by 5 bases and V by 5 bases; bases with no gene match: 14. The CDR3 is 16 amino acids. Looked up from germline, CDR1 is SEHNR and CDR2 is FQNEAQ (reference sequence). The CDR3 bases are TGTGCCAGCAGCCCTAAGGTTGCAGGGGGCTCGGACGAGCAGTACTTC. Protein product: CASSPKVAGGSDEQYF.

This clonotype counts as medium-sized. The chain joins TRBV13 to TRBJ2-3; 8 bases match TRBD2. V gave up 3 bases and J gave up 2 bases; unmatched junction bases: 4. The length of the CDR3 is 15 residues. Germline CDR1 PRHDT, CDR2 FYEKMQ (reference sequence). This CDR3 is CASSLTGGPTDTQYF. The CDR3 coding sequence is TGTGCCAGCAGCTTGACGGGGGGGCCCACAGATACGCAGTATTTT.